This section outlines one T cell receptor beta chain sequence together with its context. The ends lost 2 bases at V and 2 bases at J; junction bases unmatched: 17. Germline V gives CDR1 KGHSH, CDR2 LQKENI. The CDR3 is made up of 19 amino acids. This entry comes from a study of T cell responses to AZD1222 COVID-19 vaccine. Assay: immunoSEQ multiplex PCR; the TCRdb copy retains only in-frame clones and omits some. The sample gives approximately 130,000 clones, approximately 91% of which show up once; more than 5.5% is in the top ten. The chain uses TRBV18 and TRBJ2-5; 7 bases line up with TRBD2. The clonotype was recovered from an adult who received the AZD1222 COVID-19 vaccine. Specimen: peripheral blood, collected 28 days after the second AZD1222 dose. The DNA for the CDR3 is TGTGCCAGCTCACCATTCAGGGTCGTGCTAGCGGATCAGCAAGAGACCCAGTACTTC. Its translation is CASSPFRVVLADQQETQYF.